The 32 T cell receptor beta chains reported below all come from one sample, sequenced in a study of shared clonotypes between healthy human individuals. The protocol was immunoSEQ multiplex PCR, while the TCRdb copy is restricted to in-frame clones and leaves out a portion. Of approximately 1.5 million clones in the sample, 97% to 99% are singletons; the top ten hold 0.36%. The sequenced sample consisted of naive CD4+ T cells sorted from blood. Subset here: CD45RA+ positively selected. The receptors derive from a man aged 25 to 40 in good health.

The chain carries TRBV11-2 and TRBJ2-7; 9 positions match TRBD2. V gave up 5 bases and J gave up 1 base; unmatched junction bases: 12. The germline V gene encodes CDR1 SGHAT and CDR2 FQNNGV. This CDR3 is built from 17 residues. CDR3 coding DNA: TGTGCCAGCAGCACCCGACTAGCGGACTCACATTCCTACGAGCAGTACTTC. Translating it yields CASSTRLADSHSYEQYF.

Of note for this clone: At one end, the junction sequence differs from germline, possibly due to a read error. The rearrangement links TRBV11-2 to TRBJ2-7; 7 positions match TRBD2. Per germline, CDR1 SGHAT and CDR2 FQNNGV. The CDR3 consists of 16 residues. The CDR3 region is CASSLGRGGKSFEQYF. CDR3 DNA: TGTGCCAGCAGCTTAGGGAGGGGAGGGAAATCCTTCGAGCAGTACTTC.

This rearrangement joins TRBV6-4 to TRBJ1-1; 7 bases match TRBD1. CDR1 and CDR2 from the germline V gene are MRHNA and SNTAGT. The length of the CDR3 is 13 residues. V lost 8 bases, J lost 11 bases, and 14 bases stayed unmatched. The CDR3 region has the DNA TGTGCCAGCCGACAGGGTTCTCACTACTCGGCTTTCTTT. It is translated as CASRQGSHYSAFF.

The V and J genes are TRBV13 and TRBJ1-2, with 7 positions matching TRBD1. The CDR3 covers 14 residues. Germline CDR1 PRHDT, CDR2 FYEKMQ (reference sequence). With 7 bases clipped from V and 4 bases from J, the junction kept 9 bases outside the gene matches. CDR3 bases: TGTGCCAGCACCACGGGACAGAGGGCCTATGGCTACACCTTC. It translates to CASTTGQRAYGYTF.

The chain employs TRBV19 and TRBJ1-1, with D hard to call. The CDR3 runs 15 residues. Germline V gene data show CDR1 as LNHDA and CDR2 as SQIVND (reference sequence). V lost 1 base, J lost 1 base, and 10 bases lay in between. CDR3 region: CASSIVFPTNTEAFF. DNA for the CDR3: TGTGCCAGTAGTATAGTCTTCCCAACGAACACTGAAGCTTTCTTT.

This clone appeared once. The V call is TRBV27, the J call TRBJ2-4; a possible D gene is TRBD1 (5 bases). The CDR3 runs 16 residues. The V and J ends lost 4 bases and 4 bases respectively, with 17 bases between them. Germline values: CDR1 MNHEY, CDR2 SMNVEV (reference sequence). CDR3 in DNA: TGTGCCAGCAGTTCCCGAGCAGGGATAGCAAAAAACATTCAGTACTTC. Its translation: CASSSRAGIAKNIQYF.

The rearrangement links TRBV28 to TRBJ2-1; D gene unclear. The germline V gene encodes CDR1 MDHEN and CDR2 SYDVKM. There are 14 residues in the CDR3. V lost 7 bases and J 0 bases, leaving 10 bases between the germline ends. The CDR3 DNA is TGTGCCAGCACCCCCGGCCACTCCTACAATGAGCAGTTCTTC. Amino acid sequence: CASTPGHSYNEQFF.

The chain carries TRBV5-5 and TRBJ2-2, with 12 bases identical to TRBD1. The V and J ends lost 7 bases and 4 bases, in that order; junction bases with no gene match: 2. Germline lookup yields CDR1 SGHKS and CDR2 YYEKEE (reference sequence). CDR3 length: 14 amino acids. CDR3: CASGDRGLTGELFF. In DNA form, the CDR3 reads TGTGCCAGCGGGGACAGGGGGCTCACCGGGGAGCTGTTTTTT.

The chain combines TRBV28 with TRBJ2-7, with D perhaps assigned TRBD1 or TRBD2 (5 bases each). This CDR3 spans 14 amino acids. With 6 bases removed from V and 3 bases from J, the gap between germline ends came to 15 bases. Germline CDR1 reads MDHEN; CDR2 reads SYDVKM. In DNA form, the CDR3 reads TGTGCCAGCAGCCTCCTGGGACGAATCTACGAGCAGTACTTC. Encoded protein: CASSLLGRIYEQYF.

The chain combines TRBV15 with TRBJ2-7, with 7 positions matching TRBD1. The CDR3 has 15 residues. Trimming removed 2 bases from V and 6 bases from J; junction bases left unmatched: 10. In germline, CDR1 is LNHNV, CDR2 YYDKDF (reference sequence). The chain's CDR3 is CATSRTPGTVSEQYF. The CDR3 coding sequence is TGTGCCACCAGCAGAACCCCCGGGACAGTCTCCGAGCAGTACTTC.

V usage is TRBV18 and J usage is TRBJ2-5; no firm D call. Trimming pared 3 bases from V and 2 bases from J, leaving 16 bases between. CDR3 length: 16 residues. Germline V gives CDR1 KGHSH, CDR2 LQKENI. In nucleotides, the CDR3 is TGTGCCAGCTCACCGAGGATGGCGCGCCCTCAAGAGACCCAGTACTTC. Translating it yields CASSPRMARPQETQYF.

A word on this clone: A junction boundary mismatches the germline segment, possibly from a read error. V gene TRBV11-1 combines with J gene TRBJ2-7, with a possible D match to TRBD2 (6 bases). Germline V gene data show CDR1 as SGHAT and CDR2 as FQDESV (reference sequence). The CDR3 contains 15 residues. This chain's CDR3 is CASRLGAGPLNEQYF. The CDR3 nucleotides are TGTGCCAGCAGATTAGGAGCGGGCCCGCTAAACGAGCAGTACTTC.

V and J are TRBV12-5 and TRBJ2-3; D is tentatively TRBD1 or TRBD2 (6 bases each). The CDR3 runs 15 residues. V was clipped by 5 bases and J by 2 bases, with 14 bases between them. The germline gives CDR1 LGHNT, CDR2 FRNRAP. CDR3 amino acids: CASGGTGRDTDTQYF. In DNA form, the CDR3 reads TGTGCTAGTGGTGGAACAGGGCGGGACACAGATACGCAGTATTTT.

The gene calls are TRBV2 and TRBJ2-7; D is perhaps TRBD1 or TRBD2 (5 bases each). From germline, CDR1 is SNHLY and CDR2 FYNNEI. V lost 8 bases to trimming and J lost 2 bases, with 13 bases between them. The CDR3 runs to 13 residues. CDR3 DNA sequence: TGTGCCAGCTCTGGGACCGCTACCTACGAGCAGTACTTC. Its translation is CASSGTATYEQYF.

The V and J genes are TRBV6-1 and TRBJ2-5; unclear D gene. Germline V gives CDR1 MNHNS, CDR2 SASEGT. The CDR3 has 14 residues. Between the trimmed V and J ends, which lost 5 bases and 7 bases, there was a span of 17 bases. CDR3 in DNA: TGTGCCAGCAGTTCCCGCGGTTCCGCCAGGACCCAGTACTTC. Encoded protein: CASSSRGSARTQYF.

The chain joins TRBV9 to TRBJ1-4; tentative D call: TRBD1 (5 bases). Trimming took off 0 bases at V and 0 bases at J, with 9 bases between the two ends. CDR1 and CDR2 from the germline V gene are SGDLS and YYNGEE. There are 16 residues in the CDR3. CDR3 nucleotide sequence: TGTGCCAGCAGCGTAGCAGGGCTTGCAACTAATGAAAAACTGTTTTTT. The encoded protein is CASSVAGLATNEKLFF.

V is TRBV29-1 and J is TRBJ2-5; TRBD2 agrees at 7 bases. CDR3 length: 14 amino acids. J lost 1 base, V lost 3 bases, and 5 bases had no gene match. CDR1 and CDR2 (germline): SQVTM, ANQGSEA. The CDR3 sequence is CSVDQRGFQETQYF. CDR3 nucleotide sequence: TGCAGCGTTGACCAGCGGGGATTCCAAGAGACCCAGTACTTC.

The chain joins TRBV5-1 to TRBJ2-1, with 10 bases fitting TRBD2. The germline V gene has CDR1 SGHRS and CDR2 YFSETQ. CDR3 size: 17 residues. The V and J ends lost 4 bases and 5 bases, in that order; junction bases with no gene match: 12. The CDR3 coding sequence is TGCGCCAGCAGCGCGGATAGTAGCGGGAGGTTAGACAATGAGCAGTTCTTC. Protein sequence: CASSADSSGRLDNEQFF.

The chain joins TRBV14 to TRBJ2-3; no clear D. This CDR3 has 17 residues. The germline CDR1 and CDR2 sequences are SGHDN and FVKESK. V dropped 1 base and J dropped 1 base, with 15 bases sitting between them. CDR3 sequence reads: CASSQGGTYWGTDTQYF. The CDR3 nucleotides are TGTGCCAGCAGCCAAGGGGGAACCTATTGGGGCACAGATACGCAGTATTTT.

As DNA, the CDR3 is TGTGCCAGCTTCCCTAGACCTCTTTCAAGAGATACGCAGTATTTT. This codes for CASFPRPLSRDTQYF. The chain employs TRBV11-2 and TRBJ2-3; D is uncertain. The CDR3 runs 15 residues. The V end lost 8 bases, the J end lost 5 bases, and 20 bases lay between the germline ends. CDR1 is SGHAT, CDR2 FQNNGV, per germline.

V usage is TRBV5-4 and J usage is TRBJ2-1; possibly TRBD1 for D (6 bases). Germline V CDR1 and CDR2: SGHNT, YYREEE (reference sequence). The CDR3 has 20 amino acids. V was shortened by 2 bases and J by 7 bases, with 31 bases between the two germline ends. The CDR3 loop reads CASSFSLLPGHKLGMNEQFF. CDR3 nucleotides: TGTGCCAGCAGCTTTTCGCTACTTCCGGGACACAAGTTAGGCATGAATGAGCAGTTCTTC. Full variable domain (outside the CDR3, taken from reference TRBV5-4 and TRBJ2-1): ETGVTQSPTHLIKTRGQQVTLRCSSQSGHNTVSWYQQALGQGPQFIFQYYREEENGRGNFPPRFSGLQFPNYSSELNVNALELDDSALYLCASSFSLLPGHKLGMNEQFFGPGTRLTVL.

The chain links TRBV11-2 to TRBJ2-7, with 10 nucleotides matching TRBD1. Germline V gives CDR1 SGHAT, CDR2 FQNNGV. The CDR3 contains 14 residues. J lost 3 bases, V lost 8 bases, and 7 bases had no gene match. The CDR3 DNA sequence: TGTGCCAGCCTAAGACAGGGGGCCATCTACGAGCAGTACTTC. The encoded protein is CASLRQGAIYEQYF. Full variable domain (rest looked up from reference TRBV11-2 and TRBJ2-7): EAGVAQSPRYKIIEKRQSVAFWCNPISGHATLYWYQQILGQGPKLLIQFQNNGVVDDSQLPKDRFSAERLKGVDSTLKIQPAKLEDSAVYLCASLRQGAIYEQYFGPGTRLTVT.

The chain joins TRBV7-9 to TRBJ1-5; 7 bases fit TRBD1. The germline V gene encodes CDR1 SEHNR and CDR2 FQNEAQ (reference sequence). With 6 bases clipped from V and 0 bases from J, the junction kept 8 bases outside the gene matches. The CDR3 sequence is 16 residues long. CDR3 region: CASSSKGAGSNQPQHF. CDR3 DNA sequence: TGTGCCAGCAGTTCAAAGGGGGCAGGTAGCAATCAGCCCCAGCATTTT.

V and J are TRBV27 and TRBJ1-1; weak D call: TRBD1 (5 bases). The CDR3 sequence is 12 residues long. V lost 6 bases to trimming and J lost 8 bases, with 13 bases between them. Germline V gene sequence: CDR1 MNHEY, CDR2 SMNVEV (reference sequence). The CDR3 here is CASSRWGGEAFF. For the CDR3, the DNA is TGTGCCAGCAGCCGATGGGGGGGGGAAGCTTTCTTT.

The V call is TRBV7-2, the J call TRBJ2-1, with TRBD2 identical over 11 bases. The V gene's germline CDR1 is SGHTA and CDR2 FQGNSA. This CDR3 has 17 amino acids. V dropped 1 base and J dropped 3; count of bases not matched to a gene: 5. CDR3 sequence: CASSLVGLAGGYNEQFF. The CDR3 DNA sequence: TGTGCCAGCAGCTTAGTAGGTCTAGCGGGGGGCTACAATGAGCAGTTCTTC.

The chain is built from TRBV7-9 and TRBJ1-2, with no clear D. V lost 5 bases and J 3 bases, leaving 13 bases between the germline ends. Germline CDR1 and CDR2: SEHNR and FQNEAQ (reference sequence). The CDR3 length is 14 residues. The CDR3 is CASSLIRGDYGYTF. The CDR3 DNA reads as TGTGCCAGCAGCCTAATTCGCGGTGACTATGGCTACACCTTC.

The V and J genes are TRBV28 and TRBJ2-7, with 7 bases aligning to TRBD2. V lost 3 bases to trimming and J lost 3 bases; unmatched junction nucleotides: 14. The CDR3 spans 17 residues. Looked up from germline, CDR1 is MDHEN and CDR2 is SYDVKM. This CDR3 is CASSLYSGGNLNYEQYF. The CDR3 DNA reads TGTGCCAGCAGTTTGTATTCGGGGGGAAACCTAAACTACGAGCAGTACTTC.

The chain combines TRBV28 with TRBJ2-1; 7 nucleotides align to TRBD1. Trimming removed 7 bases from V and 6 bases from J; junction bases left unmatched: 15. The length of the CDR3 is 16 residues. Per germline, CDR1 MDHEN and CDR2 SYDVKM. Written as DNA, the CDR3 is TGTGCCAGCAACCAAATTGGGGACAGCGTCTTCAATGAGCAGTTCTTC. As protein: CASNQIGDSVFNEQFF.

V gene TRBV6-6 combines with J gene TRBJ2-3; 8 bases fit TRBD2. V lost 2 bases and J lost 2; bases outside the gene matches: 3. Germline CDR1 and CDR2: MNHNY and SVGAGI (reference sequence). This CDR3 has 15 amino acids. This CDR3 reads CASSYAGLVTDTQYF. The CDR3 nucleotides are TGTGCCAGCAGTTACGCGGGACTAGTCACAGATACGCAGTATTTT.

This chain connects TRBV30 to TRBJ1-1; D not certain. The CDR3 totals 13 residues. The V end was cut by 0 bases, the J end by 1 base, with 6 bases between. Germline V gene data show CDR1 as GTSNPN and CDR2 as SVGIG (reference sequence). This CDR3 reads CAWSVGWNTEAFF. The CDR3 region has the DNA TGTGCCTGGAGTGTAGGGTGGAACACTGAAGCTTTCTTT.

This clone was recorded once. This rearrangement joins TRBV13 to TRBJ2-3; D perhaps matches TRBD2 (5 bases). The V end was cut by 6 bases, the J end by 5 bases, with 9 bases between. Germline V lookup: CDR1 PRHDT, CDR2 FYEKMQ (reference sequence). CDR3 length equals 12 residues. In DNA, the CDR3 is TGTGCCAGCAGTTTACGGGGAGATACGCAGTATTTT. As protein: CASSLRGDTQYF.

The rearrangement joins TRBV19 to TRBJ2-7; no definite D call. Germline loops: CDR1 LNHDA, CDR2 SQIVND (reference sequence). The CDR3 is made up of 13 amino acids. Trimming removed 9 bases at V and 1 base at J, with 13 bases between. CDR3 DNA sequence: TGTGCCAGCTCGACACAGCTATCCTACGAGCAGTACTTC. Translating it yields CASSTQLSYEQYF.